A selection of T cell receptor beta chains follows, all from one sample in a study of T cells after yellow fever vaccination. TCRdb processed the 5' RACE reads anew with MiXCR; each CDR3 protein has one entry. Among a few hundred thousand distinct CDR3 sequences listed, 6.9% were seen once. This sample comprised CD4+ T cells sorted from PBMCs, obtained 15 days after the yellow fever booster vaccination. These receptor sequences come from a man aged 25 to 45 who received the YFV17D yellow fever vaccine. Each CDR3 is given with its conserved first and last residue. A D gene is named only where the DNA matches it firmly. The listing skips clone size in some rows; elsewhere it reads once, few, many or a size class.

clone size: -; V gene: TRBV5-3; J gene: TRBJ2-2; D gene: TRBD2; CDR3 protein: CARSPGRLGGTGELFF; CDR3 DNA: TGTGCCAGGAGCCCCGGGAGGCTGGGCGGCACCGGGGAGCTGTTTTTT
clone size: many; V gene: TRBV10-2; J gene: TRBJ2-1; D gene: TRBD2; CDR3 protein: CASSESKGGRGYNEQFF; CDR3 DNA: TGCGCCAGCAGTGAGTCGAAAGGCGGGAGGGGTTACAATGAGCAGTTCTTC
clone size: once; V gene: TRBV5-4; J gene: TRBJ2-3; D gene: TRBD1; CDR3 protein: CASSGALGTGSTDTQYF; CDR3 DNA: TGTGCCAGCAGCGGGGCGTTAGGGACAGGGTCCACAGATACGCAGTATTTT
clone size: -; V gene: TRBV6-1; J gene: TRBJ1-1; D gene: TRBD1; CDR3 protein: CASRTRDREGMNTEAFF; CDR3 DNA: TGTGCCAGCAGGACAAGGGACAGGGAAGGGATGAACACTGAAGCTTTCTTT
clone size: -; V gene: TRBV3-1; J gene: TRBJ2-7; D gene: -; CDR3 protein: CASRARGYEQYF; CDR3 DNA: TGTGCCAGCAGGGCCAGAGGTTACGAGCAGTACTTC
clone size: -; V gene: TRBV4-3; J gene: TRBJ1-1; D gene: -; CDR3 protein: CASSQAPGTDTEAFF; CDR3 DNA: TGCGCCAGCAGCCAAGCCCCAGGGACGGACACTGAAGCTTTCTTT
clone size: many; V gene: TRBV12-3/TRBV12-4; J gene: TRBJ2-7; D gene: -; CDR3 protein: CASNGKSGYEQYF; CDR3 DNA: TGTGCCAGCAACGGAAAATCAGGGTACGAGCAGTACTTC
clone size: many; V gene: TRBV5-1; J gene: TRBJ1-1; D gene: TRBD1; CDR3 protein: CASTRTGGTEAFF; CDR3 DNA: TGCGCCAGCACACGGACAGGGGGCACTGAAGCTTTCTTT
clone size: many; V gene: TRBV25-1; J gene: TRBJ2-3; D gene: -; CDR3 protein: CASIGQAADTQYF; CDR3 DNA: TGTGCCAGCATCGGTCAGGCGGCAGATACGCAGTATTTT
clone size: -; V gene: TRBV6-2/TRBV6-3; J gene: TRBJ2-7; D gene: TRBD2; CDR3 protein: CASSHLAGGSYEQYF; CDR3 DNA: TGTGCCAGCAGCCACCTAGCGGGAGGCTCCTACGAGCAGTACTTC
clone size: few; V gene: TRBV3-1; J gene: TRBJ2-1; D gene: TRBD2; CDR3 protein: CASSRPRSGTSGSREQFF; CDR3 DNA: TGTGCCAGCAGCCGACCCCGATCCGGGACTAGCGGGAGCCGGGAGCAGTTCTTC